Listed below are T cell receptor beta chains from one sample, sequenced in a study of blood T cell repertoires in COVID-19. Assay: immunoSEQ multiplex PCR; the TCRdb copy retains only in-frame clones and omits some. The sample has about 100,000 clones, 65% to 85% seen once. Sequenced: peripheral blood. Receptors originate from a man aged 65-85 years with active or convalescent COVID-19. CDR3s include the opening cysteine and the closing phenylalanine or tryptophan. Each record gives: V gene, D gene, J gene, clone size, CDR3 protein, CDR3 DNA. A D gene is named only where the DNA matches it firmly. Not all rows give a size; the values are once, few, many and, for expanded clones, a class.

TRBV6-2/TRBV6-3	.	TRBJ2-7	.	CASSYGSWGEQYF	TGTGCCAGCAGTTATGGGAGCTGGGGCGAGCAGTACTTC
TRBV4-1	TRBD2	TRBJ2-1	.	CASSQAGTRGGEQFF	TGCGCCAGCAGCCAAGCGGGGACTAGGGGGGGTGAGCAGTTCTTC
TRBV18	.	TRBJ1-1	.	CASSWTEYTEAFF	TGTGCCAGCTCCTGGACAGAATACACTGAAGCTTTCTTT
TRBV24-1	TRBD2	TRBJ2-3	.	CATSDPQGGGATDTQYF	TGTGCCACCAGTGATCCCCAAGGCGGGGGGGCCACAGATACGCAGTATTTT
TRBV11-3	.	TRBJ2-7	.	CASSPSGFHEQYF	TGTGCCAGCAGCCCCTCGGGGTTCCACGAGCAGTACTTC
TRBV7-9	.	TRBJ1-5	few	CASSFGQYGQPQHF	TGTGCCAGCAGCTTTGGACAGTACGGCCAGCCCCAGCATTTT
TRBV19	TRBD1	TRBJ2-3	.	CASSIDPDRLTDTQYF	TGTGCCAGTAGTATAGATCCGGACAGGCTCACAGATACGCAGTATTTT
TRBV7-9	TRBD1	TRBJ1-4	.	CASSQDRGNEKLFF	TGTGCCAGCAGCCAGGACAGGGGTAATGAAAAACTGTTTTTT
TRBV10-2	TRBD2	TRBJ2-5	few	CASSDTGLAGTQETQYF	TGCGCCAGCAGTGACACCGGACTAGCGGGAACCCAAGAGACCCAGTACTTC
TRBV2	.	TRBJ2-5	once	CASRQGGETQYF	TGTGCCAGCAGACAGGGCGGAGAGACCCAGTACTTC
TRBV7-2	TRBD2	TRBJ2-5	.	CASSLVAGGPETQYF	TGTGCCAGCAGCTTAGTTGCGGGGGGGCCGGAGACCCAGTACTTC
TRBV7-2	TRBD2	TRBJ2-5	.	CASSLGLAGGQETQYF	TGTGCCAGCAGCTTGGGACTAGCGGGGGGCCAAGAGACCCAGTACTTC
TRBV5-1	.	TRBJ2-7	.	CASSLVLGSYEQYF	TGCGCCAGCAGCTTGGTACTAGGGTCCTACGAGCAGTACTTC
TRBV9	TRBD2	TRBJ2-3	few	CASSVGGTSGGDTQYF	TGTGCCAGCAGCGTAGGCGGGACTAGCGGGGGAGATACGCAGTATTTT
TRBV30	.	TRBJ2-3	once	CAWSLQIYTDTQYF	TGTGCCTGGAGTTTACAGATTTACACAGATACGCAGTATTTT
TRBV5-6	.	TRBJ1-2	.	CASSLSRGPYGYTF	TGTGCCAGCAGCTTGTCCCGCGGGCCCTATGGCTACACCTTC
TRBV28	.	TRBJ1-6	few	CATLRTVSNSPLHF	TGTGCCACCTTACGGACAGTGTCGAATTCACCCCTCCACTTT
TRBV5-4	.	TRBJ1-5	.	CASSSGPQGDNQPQHF	TGTGCCAGCAGCTCCGGGCCCCAGGGTGACAATCAGCCCCAGCATTTT
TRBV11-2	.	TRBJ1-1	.	CASSLGSNTEAFF	TGTGCCAGCAGCTTAGGGAGTAACACTGAAGCTTTCTTT
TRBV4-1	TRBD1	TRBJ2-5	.	CASSQSDRAETQYF	TGCGCCAGCAGCCAATCGGACAGGGCAGAGACCCAGTACTTC
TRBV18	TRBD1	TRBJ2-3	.	CASSPLTGGTDTQYF	TGTGCCAGCTCACCATTGACAGGGGGCACAGATACGCAGTATTTT
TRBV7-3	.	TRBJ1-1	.	CASSADMATEAFF	TGTGCCAGCAGCGCCGATATGGCCACTGAAGCTTTCTTT
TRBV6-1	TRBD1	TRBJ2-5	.	CASSEVPQGPQETQYF	TGTGCCAGCAGTGAAGTCCCACAGGGGCCCCAAGAGACCCAGTACTTC
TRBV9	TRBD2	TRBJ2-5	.	CASSVWGGTQETQYF	TGTGCCAGCAGCGTATGGGGGGGTACTCAAGAGACCCAGTACTTC
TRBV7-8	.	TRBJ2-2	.	CASSLIVGELFF	TGTGCCAGCAGCCTGATAGTTGGGGAGCTGTTTTTT
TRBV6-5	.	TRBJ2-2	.	CASSAAARATGELFF	TGTGCCAGCAGCGCCGCCGCCAGGGCCACCGGGGAGCTGTTTTTT
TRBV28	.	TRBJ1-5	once	CASSLTGKHQPQHF	TGTGCCAGCAGTCTCACAGGAAAGCATCAGCCCCAGCATTTT
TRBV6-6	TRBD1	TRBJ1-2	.	CASSQPYRGNYGYTF	TGTGCCAGCAGTCAGCCATACAGGGGTAACTATGGCTACACCTTC
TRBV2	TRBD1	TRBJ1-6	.	CASRYSGGNNSPLHF	TGTGCCAGCAGATACTCAGGGGGCAATAATTCACCCCTCCACTTT
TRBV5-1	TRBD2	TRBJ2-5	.	CASSPGGGGGETQYF	TGCGCCAGCAGTCCCGGGGGGGGCGGTGGAGAGACCCAGTACTTC
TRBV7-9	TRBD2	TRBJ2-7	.	CASSLFARAGSHSYEQYF	TGTGCCAGCAGCTTATTCGCTCGAGCGGGGAGTCACTCCTACGAGCAGTACTTC
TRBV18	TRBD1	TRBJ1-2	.	CASSPVGQGGHGYTF	TGTGCCAGCTCACCAGTGGGACAGGGCGGACATGGCTACACCTTC
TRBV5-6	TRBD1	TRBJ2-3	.	CASSKGDRGITDTQYF	TGTGCCAGCAGCAAAGGGGACAGGGGGATCACAGATACGCAGTATTTT
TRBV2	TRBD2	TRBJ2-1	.	CASSFLLAGDNEQFF	TGTGCCAGCAGTTTCCTACTAGCGGGGGACAATGAGCAGTTCTTC
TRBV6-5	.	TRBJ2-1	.	CASSPRENEQFF	TGTGCCAGCAGCCCCAGGGAAAATGAGCAGTTCTTC
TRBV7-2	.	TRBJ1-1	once	CASSVQAGPYTEAFF	TGTGCCAGCAGCGTCCAGGCGGGGCCCTACACTGAAGCTTTCTTT
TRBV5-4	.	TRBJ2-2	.	CASNLKQGTNTGELFF	TGTGCCAGCAACTTAAAACAGGGAACGAACACCGGGGAGCTGTTTTTT
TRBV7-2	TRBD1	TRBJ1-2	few	CASSSRTGGFGYTF	TGTGCCAGCAGCTCCCGGACAGGGGGTTTTGGCTACACCTTC
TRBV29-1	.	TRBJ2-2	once	CSVGKGARGELFF	TGCAGCGTGGGGAAAGGGGCGCGGGGGGAGCTGTTTTTT
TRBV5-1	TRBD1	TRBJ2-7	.	CASSESTGGYEQYF	TGCGCCAGCAGCGAATCGACAGGGGGTTACGAGCAGTACTTC
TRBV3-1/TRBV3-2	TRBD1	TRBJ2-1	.	CASSQTTGVGREQFF	TGTGCCAGCAGCCAAACCACAGGGGTAGGTCGGGAGCAGTTCTTC
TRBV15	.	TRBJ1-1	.	CATRTSGGTEAFF	TGTGCCACCAGAACCTCGGGGGGCACTGAAGCTTTCTTT
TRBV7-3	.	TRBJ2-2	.	CASSPTRNTGELFF	TGTGCCAGCAGCCCCACTAGAAACACCGGGGAGCTGTTTTTT
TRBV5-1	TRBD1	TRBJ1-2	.	CASSLAYGTAPYGYTF	TGCGCCAGCAGCTTGGCCTACGGGACAGCCCCCTATGGCTACACCTTC